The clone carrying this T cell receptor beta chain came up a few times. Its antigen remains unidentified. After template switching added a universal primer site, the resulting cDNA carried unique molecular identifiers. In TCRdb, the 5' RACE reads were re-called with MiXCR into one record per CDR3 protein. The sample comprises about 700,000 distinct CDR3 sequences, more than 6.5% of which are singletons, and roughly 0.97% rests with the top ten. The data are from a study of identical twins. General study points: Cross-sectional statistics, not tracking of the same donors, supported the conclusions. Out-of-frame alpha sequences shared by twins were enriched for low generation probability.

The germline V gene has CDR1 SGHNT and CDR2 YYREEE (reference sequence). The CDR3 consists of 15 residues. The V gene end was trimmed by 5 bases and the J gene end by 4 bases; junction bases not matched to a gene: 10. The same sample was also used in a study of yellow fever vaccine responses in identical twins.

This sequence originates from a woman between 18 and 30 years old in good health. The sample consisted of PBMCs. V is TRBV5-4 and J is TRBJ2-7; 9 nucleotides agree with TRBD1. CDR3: CASSLGQGTGYEQYF. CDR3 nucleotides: TGTGCCAGCAGTCTTGGACAGGGGACGGGGTACGAGCAGTACTTC.